The 15 T cell receptor beta chains below all came from one sample that was sequenced in a study of shared clonotypes between healthy human individuals (dated by TCRdb to the early 2020s). Libraries were built with the immunoSEQ multiplex PCR assay. Here the immuneACCESS table is served through TCRdb, limited to in-frame sequences with V and J called. Missing clones are a known gap in these copies; in checked studies unresolved V genes cover under half, and the rest lacks a known reason. The sample profile shows about 2.1 million clones; about 94% of them were found once. In total, the top ten clones hold 1.5% to 2% of the sample. CD8 naive samples were obtained by positive selection for CCR7 among CD45RO-negative cells, yielding a CD45RA+CCR7+ population from which TemRA cells were excluded. Material: naive CD8+ T cells from PBMCs. Taken with the paper, the label for cell subset or site translates to: CD45RA+CCR7+. The receptors derive from a man in his late teens or twenties in good health. Some clones in this sample may be carry-over from other donors' samples.

The V call is TRBV25-1, the J call TRBJ2-7; D is possibly TRBD1 (5 bases). Trimming cost V 5 bases and J 2 bases, with 10 bases left between them. In germline, CDR1 is MGHDK, CDR2 SYGVNS. The CDR3 runs to 13 residues. The CDR3 nucleotides read TGTGCCAGCAGTCGGGCAGGGCCCTACGAGCAGTACTTC. Translating gives CASSRAGPYEQYF.

The chain has TRBV9 and TRBJ2-1; no clear D gene. CDR3 length: 15 residues. Between the trimmed V and J ends, which lost 0 bases and 0 bases, there was a span of 7 bases. Germline V lookup: CDR1 SGDLS, CDR2 YYNGEE. The CDR3 here is CASSVGEVSYNEQFF. The CDR3 DNA is TGTGCCAGCAGCGTAGGAGAGGTCTCCTACAATGAGCAGTTCTTC.

The V gene is TRBV9, the J gene TRBJ2-5; 7 nucleotides line up with TRBD1. J gave up 0 bases and V 2 bases, and 4 bases lay outside the gene matches. Germline CDR1 and CDR2: SGDLS and YYNGEE. This CDR3 has 15 amino acids. In nucleotides, the CDR3 is TGTGCCAGCAGCGTTTCCGGGACAGACCAAGAGACCCAGTACTTC. It translates to CASSVSGTDQETQYF.

The chain recombines TRBV27 with TRBJ2-1; tentative D call: TRBD2 (6 bases). In germline, CDR1 is MNHEY, CDR2 SMNVEV (reference sequence). Trimming took 2 bases from V and 9 from J, leaving 14 bases between them. This CDR3 contains 14 residues. In nucleotides, the CDR3 is TGTGCCAGCAGTTTAGGCGGGATCATCGGTGAGCAGTTCTTC. It encodes CASSLGGIIGEQFF.

The chain joins TRBV4-1 to TRBJ1-5, with 7 bases that match TRBD1. The junction had 10 bases not matched to a gene; V was cut back by 2 bases and J by 0 bases. Germline assignment: CDR1 MGHRA and CDR2 YSYEKL. CDR3 size: 18 residues. The DNA of the CDR3 is TGCGCCAGCAGCCAACGCCACCTGACAGGGAATAGCAATCAGCCCCAGCATTTT. This gives the protein CASSQRHLTGNSNQPQHF.

This clone was recorded only once. The rearrangement uses TRBV19 and TRBJ2-5; 10 bases are shared with TRBD2. J lost 1 base, V lost 1 base, and 12 bases had no gene match. Germline V CDR1 and CDR2: LNHDA, SQIVND (reference sequence). The CDR3 has 19 amino acids. The CDR3 spells CASSIGGSGRRPPQETQYF. The CDR3 DNA sequence: TGTGCCAGTAGTATAGGGGGTAGCGGGAGGCGGCCTCCCCAAGAGACCCAGTACTTC.

This clone showed up just once. Other DNA variants within this sample encode the same CDR3. The genes are TRBV6-5 and TRBJ1-1; maybe TRBD1 (5 bases). Germline V gene lookup returns CDR1 MNHEY and CDR2 SVGAGI. Trimming took 2 bases from V and 1 from J, leaving 5 bases between them. There are 13 residues in the CDR3. The CDR3 is CASSYDRNTEAFF. CDR3 DNA: TGTGCCAGCAGTTACGACAGGAACACTGAAGCTTTCTTT.

V is TRBV9 and J is TRBJ2-7; possibly TRBD1 for D (9 bases). The germline V gene has CDR1 SGDLS and CDR2 YYNGEE. The length of the CDR3 is 17 residues. The V end was cut by 4 bases, the J end by 6 bases, with 26 bases between. The CDR3 sequence: CASSPLGAVAGQGEQYF. CDR3 DNA: TGTGCCAGCAGCCCACTAGGAGCGGTAGCGGGACAGGGCGAGCAGTACTTC.

J is TRBJ2-2 and V is TRBV2, with D possibly called TRBD1 or TRBD2 (6 bases each). V shed 7 bases and J shed 7 bases, with 13 bases lying between them. Germline V CDR1 and CDR2: SNHLY, FYNNEI. There are 13 residues in the CDR3. DNA of the CDR3: TGTGCCAGCACTGAGGGGGGCGACGGGGAGCTGTTTTTT. It is translated as CASTEGGDGELFF.

The V call is TRBV11-2, the J call TRBJ2-1, with D tentatively TRBD1 (5 bases). CDR3 length: 15 amino acids. Germline CDR1 reads SGHAT; CDR2 reads FQNNGV. V lost 0 bases and J 4 bases, leaving 10 bases between the germline ends. CDR3 sequence (DNA): TGTGCCAGCAGCTTAGATACAGGCCCGTACAATGAGCAGTTCTTC. This codes for CASSLDTGPYNEQFF.

V is TRBV5-6 and J is TRBJ1-4; maybe TRBD1 (5 bases). The V end lost 4 bases, the J end lost 4 bases, and 11 bases lay between the germline ends. Germline CDR1 SGHDT, CDR2 YYEEEE. The CDR3 length is 14 residues. CDR3 residues: CASSGRGLNEKLFF. CDR3 DNA: TGTGCCAGCAGCGGCCGGGGCCTTAATGAAAAACTGTTTTTT.

This clone was observed a single time. This rearrangement joins TRBV7-8 to TRBJ2-2; D is possibly TRBD2 (6 bases). V dropped 5 bases and J dropped 1 base, with 14 bases sitting between them. This CDR3 has 16 residues. Germline V gives CDR1 SGHVS, CDR2 FQNEAQ. The CDR3 DNA follows: TGTGCCAGCAGCCCCTCCTTGCGGGAGAACACCGGGGAGCTGTTTTTT. Translation: CASSPSLRENTGELFF.

The chain recombines TRBV19 with TRBJ1-5; 8 positions agree with TRBD1. Trimming at V came to 5 bases and at J to 7 bases, leaving 4 bases not matched to a gene. Germline loops: CDR1 LNHDA, CDR2 SQIVND (reference sequence). CDR3 size: 13 residues. The CDR3 DNA follows: TGTGCCAGTAGTGAACAGGGGGTCCAGCCCCAGCATTTT. Protein product: CASSEQGVQPQHF.

The gene calls are TRBV6-5 and TRBJ1-6, with a tentative D call TRBD1 (6 bases). V dropped 8 bases and J dropped 9 bases, with 17 bases sitting between them. Germline CDR1 reads MNHEY; CDR2 reads SVGAGI. There are 14 residues in the CDR3. The CDR3 nucleotides read TGTGCCAGCGGAGTAACGGGGGCAGGTTCACCCCTCCACTTT. This sequence encodes CASGVTGAGSPLHF.

The J gene is TRBJ1-2, the V gene TRBV6-5; D possibly corresponds to TRBD1 (6 bases). The CDR3 runs to 15 residues. Germline-derived CDR1 and CDR2 are MNHEY and SVGAGI. Trimming took off 6 bases at V and 4 bases at J, with 18 bases between the two ends. CDR3 coding DNA: TGTGCCAGCAGGAACCGTACGCGGGGGGCCTATGGCTACACCTTC. Its protein is CASRNRTRGAYGYTF.